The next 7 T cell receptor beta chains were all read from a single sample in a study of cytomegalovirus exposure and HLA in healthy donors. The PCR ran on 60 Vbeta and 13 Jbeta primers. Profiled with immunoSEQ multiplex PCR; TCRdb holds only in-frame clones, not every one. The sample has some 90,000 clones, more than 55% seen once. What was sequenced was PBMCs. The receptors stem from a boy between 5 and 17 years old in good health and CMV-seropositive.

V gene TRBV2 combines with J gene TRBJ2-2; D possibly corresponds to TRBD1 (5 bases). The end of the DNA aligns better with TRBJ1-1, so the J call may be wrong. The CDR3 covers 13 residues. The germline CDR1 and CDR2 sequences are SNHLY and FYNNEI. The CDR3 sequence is CASSLDQGTEAFF. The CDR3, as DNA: TGTGCCAGCAGTCTCGATCAGGGCACTGAAGCTTTCTTT.

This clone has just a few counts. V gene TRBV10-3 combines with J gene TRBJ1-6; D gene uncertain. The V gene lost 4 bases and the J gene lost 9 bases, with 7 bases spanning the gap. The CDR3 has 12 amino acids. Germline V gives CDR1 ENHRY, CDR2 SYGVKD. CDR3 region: CAISAIGSPLHF. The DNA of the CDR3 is TGTGCCATCAGTGCTATTGGTTCACCCCTCCACTTT.

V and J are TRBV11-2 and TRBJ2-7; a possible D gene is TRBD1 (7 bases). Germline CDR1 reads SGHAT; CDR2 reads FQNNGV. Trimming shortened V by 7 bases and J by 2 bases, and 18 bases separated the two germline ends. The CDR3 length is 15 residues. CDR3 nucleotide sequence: TGTGCCAGCACCTCTTGGCAGGGGGGAACCTACGAGCAGTACTTC. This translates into CASTSWQGGTYEQYF.

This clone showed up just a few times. The CDR3 region has the DNA TGTGCCACCAGCAGAGATTTCGAACAGGGGGAAGAGACCCAGTACTTC. It is translated as CATSRDFEQGEETQYF. The V call is TRBV15, the J call TRBJ2-5; 8 positions agree with TRBD1. Germline V gene sequence: CDR1 LNHNV, CDR2 YYDKDF (reference sequence). CDR3 length: 16 amino acids. Unmatched junction bases numbered 6, after V lost 0 bases and J lost 3 bases.

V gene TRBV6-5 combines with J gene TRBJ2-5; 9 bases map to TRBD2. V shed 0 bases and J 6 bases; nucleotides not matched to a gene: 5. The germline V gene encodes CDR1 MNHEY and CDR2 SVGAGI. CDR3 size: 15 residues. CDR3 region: CASSYSVSGSQTQYF. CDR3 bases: TGTGCCAGCAGTTACTCGGTTAGCGGGAGTCAGACCCAGTACTTC.

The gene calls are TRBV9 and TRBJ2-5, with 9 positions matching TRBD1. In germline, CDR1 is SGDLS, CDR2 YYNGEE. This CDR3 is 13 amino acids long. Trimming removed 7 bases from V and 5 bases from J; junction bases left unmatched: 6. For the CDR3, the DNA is TGTGCCAGCGGGGGACAGGGTATTGAGACCCAGTACTTC. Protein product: CASGGQGIETQYF. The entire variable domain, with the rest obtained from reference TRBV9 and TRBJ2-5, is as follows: DSGVTQTPKHLITATGQRVTLRCSPRSGDLSVYWYQQSLDQGLQFLIQYYNGEERAKGNILERFSAQQFPDLHSELNLSSLELGDSALYFCASGGQGIETQYFGPGTRLLVL.

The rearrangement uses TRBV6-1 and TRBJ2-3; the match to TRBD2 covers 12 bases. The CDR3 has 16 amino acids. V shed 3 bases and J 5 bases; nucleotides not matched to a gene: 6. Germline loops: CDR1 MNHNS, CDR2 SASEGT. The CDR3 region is CASSDPRLAGEDTQYF. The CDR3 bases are TGTGCCAGCAGTGATCCTCGACTAGCGGGGGAAGATACGCAGTATTTT.